The 16 T cell receptor beta chains below all came from one sample that was sequenced in a study of blood T cell repertoires in COVID-19. Here immunoSEQ multiplex PCR was the method, and the copy in TCRdb shows in-frame clones only, minus some. There are 150,000 to 200,000 clones in the sample; roughly four fifths occur only once, and roughly 19% lies in the top ten. Input material: peripheral blood. The receptors stem from a woman older than 75 with acute or convalescent COVID-19.

DNA for the CDR3: TGTGCCTGGAGTGTAACCTACTCTGGAAACACCATATATTTT. It yields the protein CAWSVTYSGNTIYF. This chain uses TRBV30 with TRBJ1-3; no definite D call. CDR3 length equals 14 residues. Trimming cost V 0 bases and J 0 bases, with 6 bases left between them. Germline V lookup: CDR1 GTSNPN, CDR2 SVGIG (reference sequence).

This chain connects TRBV7-3 to TRBJ1-2, with 9 bases matching TRBD1. The V and J ends lost 5 bases and 7 bases, in that order; junction bases with no gene match: 8. CDR3 length: 14 amino acids. Germline-derived CDR1 and CDR2 are SGHTA and FQGTGA. CDR3 bases: TGTGCCAGCAGCACGTCGACAGGGGGAGGTGGCTACACCTTC. It yields the protein CASSTSTGGGGYTF.

The gene calls are TRBV9 and TRBJ1-6; D uncertain. The V gene lost 0 bases and the J gene lost 7 bases, with 11 bases spanning the gap. Per germline, CDR1 SGDLS and CDR2 YYNGEE. CDR3 length equals 15 residues. DNA of the CDR3: TGTGCCAGCAGCGTAGTTCCCCAGGCGAATTCACCCCTCCACTTT. Translated: CASSVVPQANSPLHF.

V and J are TRBV19 and TRBJ2-4; 8 bases agree with TRBD1. Germline V CDR1 and CDR2: LNHDA, SQIVND (reference sequence). V lost 5 bases to trimming and J lost 1 base; unmatched junction nucleotides: 4. The CDR3 covers 15 residues. As DNA, the CDR3 is TGTGCCAGTAGTGCGGACAGGGACGCCAAAAACATTCAGTACTTC. It translates to CASSADRDAKNIQYF. The entire variable domain, with the rest obtained from reference TRBV19 and TRBJ2-4, is as follows: DGGITQSPKYLFRKEGQNVTLSCEQNLNHDAMYWYRQDPGQGLRLIYYSQIVNDFQKGDIAEGYSVSREKKESFPLTVTSAQKNPTAFYLCASSADRDAKNIQYFGAGTRLSVL.

The CDR3 DNA is TGTGCCAGCGCGCCCGCCAGGGGCGAGACCCAGTACTTC. Residues: CASAPARGETQYF. The rearrangement links TRBV19 to TRBJ2-5, with a tentative D call TRBD1 (6 bases). The CDR3 runs to 13 residues. Trimming took off 9 bases at V and 5 bases at J, with 16 bases between the two ends. Germline V CDR1 and CDR2: LNHDA, SQIVND (reference sequence).

The CDR3 reads CASSRLTSGEETQYF. The DNA of the CDR3 is TGCGCCAGCAGCCGCCTGACTAGCGGGGAAGAGACCCAGTACTTC. The genes are TRBV4-3 and TRBJ2-5, with TRBD2 matching 11 bases. Germline trimming cut 4 bases from V and 3 bases from J; bases unmatched to any gene: 4. The CDR3 has 15 residues. Germline CDR1 is LGHNA and CDR2 is YSLEER.

This clone came up once. This chain connects TRBV25-1 to TRBJ2-1, with TRBD2 matching 7 bases. Germline V gene data show CDR1 as MGHDK and CDR2 as SYGVNS. The CDR3 extends over 14 amino acids. V lost 10 bases, J lost 4 bases, and 10 bases stayed unmatched. The CDR3 loop reads CAKAAGVPYNEQFF. CDR3 nucleotide sequence: TGTGCCAAAGCGGCGGGAGTCCCTTACAATGAGCAGTTCTTC.

The rearrangement links TRBV6-2 or TRBV6-3 to TRBJ1-2; D is possibly TRBD1 (5 bases). The CDR3 has 15 residues. CDR1 MNHEY and CDR2 SVGEGT come from the germline V gene. V gave up 4 bases and J gave up 7 bases, with 19 bases separating them. The CDR3 nucleotides read TGTGCCAGCAGTTTCTTATCGGAGGGGTACGGTGGCTACACCTTC. Its translation is CASSFLSEGYGGYTF.

CDR3 coding DNA: TGTGCCAGCACTACGACAGGGACCCTTTCACCCCTCCACTTT. Its protein is CASTTTGTLSPLHF. V gene TRBV6-5 combines with J gene TRBJ1-6, with 7 bases lining up with TRBD1. Trimming cost V 7 bases and J 9 bases; bases outside gene matches: 9. Germline V gene sequence: CDR1 MNHEY, CDR2 SVGAGI. The CDR3 runs 14 residues.

The rearrangement links TRBV2 to TRBJ1-2; D is perhaps TRBD1 (6 bases). V was shortened by 6 bases and J by 4 bases, with 9 bases between the two germline ends. Germline-derived CDR1 and CDR2 are SNHLY and FYNNEI. The CDR3 runs to 12 residues. This CDR3 reads CASSRDIYGYTF. The CDR3 coding sequence is TGTGCCAGCAGCCGGGACATCTATGGCTACACCTTC.

The CDR3 here is CASKSSGQLYGYTF. As DNA, the CDR3 is TGTGCCAGCAAATCCTCTGGACAGTTATATGGCTACACCTTC. The rearrangement joins TRBV7-9 to TRBJ1-2, with a weak D call TRBD1 (6 bases). The CDR3 is made up of 14 amino acids. Between the trimmed V and J ends, which lost 7 bases and 5 bases, there was a span of 17 bases. Looked up from germline, CDR1 is SEHNR and CDR2 is FQNEAQ (reference sequence).

This clone appeared a few times. V is TRBV20-1 and J is TRBJ1-2; the D is unclear. This CDR3 region has 10 residues. Germline V CDR1 and CDR2: DFQATT, SNEGSKA (reference sequence). V lost 4 bases to trimming and J lost 6 bases, with 6 bases between them. The CDR3 DNA reads TGCAGTGCTACTATCAATGGCTACACCTTC. This gives the protein CSATINGYTF.

The J gene is TRBJ1-4, the V gene TRBV4-1; possibly TRBD1 for D (5 bases). This CDR3 has 15 amino acids. V was cut by 0 bases and J by 4 bases, with 9 bases left in between. Germline lookup yields CDR1 MGHRA and CDR2 YSYEKL. The CDR3 sequence is CASSQDRGNNEKLFF. CDR3 bases: TGCGCCAGCAGCCAAGATCGGGGGAATAATGAAAAACTGTTTTTT.

The rearrangement joins TRBV7-8 to TRBJ1-1, with unresolved D. In germline, CDR1 is SGHVS, CDR2 FQNEAQ. The ends were cut back, 5 bases at V and 11 bases at J, with 15 bases in the middle. The CDR3 spans 12 residues. The DNA for the CDR3 is TGTGCCAGCAGCCCGGGTCCTTATTGGGCTTTCTTT. This sequence encodes CASSPGPYWAFF.

This chain joins TRBV15 and TRBJ1-6; a possible D gene is TRBD1 (6 bases). Germline V gene sequence: CDR1 LNHNV, CDR2 YYDKDF (reference sequence). The CDR3 sequence is 13 residues long. The CDR3 nucleotides read TGTGCATATGCCGGGACACCAGGCGGGCCCCTCCACTTT. Amino acids: CAYAGTPGGPLHF.

The gene calls are TRBV3-1 (or the pseudogene TRBV3-2) and TRBJ2-1; the D gene is possibly TRBD1 (8 bases). The length of the CDR3 is 15 residues. V was pared by 6 bases and J by 7 bases, with 19 bases between. Germline loops: CDR1 LGHDT, CDR2 YNNKEL (reference sequence). CDR3 in amino acids: CASRQGGAAFNEQFF. The DNA of the CDR3 is TGTGCCAGCAGACAGGGGGGGGCAGCCTTTAATGAGCAGTTCTTC.